This note documents a single T cell receptor (beta chain) sequence. V was pared by 1 base and J by 0 bases, with 5 bases between. CDR3 length: 14 amino acids. CDR1 is MDHEN and CDR2 is SYDVKM in the germline V gene. This entry is derived from a study of cytomegalovirus exposure and HLA in healthy donors. TCRdb's copy holds only in-frame clones and misses some; the assay was immunoSEQ multiplex PCR. The data hold some 84,000 clones, with about nine tenths observed a single time. The sequenced sample consisted of PBMCs. This TCR came from a man in his thirties or forties in good health and CMV-seronegative. The chain recombines TRBV28 with TRBJ2-3; D remains ambiguous. The DNA of the CDR3 is TGTGCCAGCAGTTTATCCCCTAGCACAGATACGCAGTATTTT. Translation: CASSLSPSTDTQYF.